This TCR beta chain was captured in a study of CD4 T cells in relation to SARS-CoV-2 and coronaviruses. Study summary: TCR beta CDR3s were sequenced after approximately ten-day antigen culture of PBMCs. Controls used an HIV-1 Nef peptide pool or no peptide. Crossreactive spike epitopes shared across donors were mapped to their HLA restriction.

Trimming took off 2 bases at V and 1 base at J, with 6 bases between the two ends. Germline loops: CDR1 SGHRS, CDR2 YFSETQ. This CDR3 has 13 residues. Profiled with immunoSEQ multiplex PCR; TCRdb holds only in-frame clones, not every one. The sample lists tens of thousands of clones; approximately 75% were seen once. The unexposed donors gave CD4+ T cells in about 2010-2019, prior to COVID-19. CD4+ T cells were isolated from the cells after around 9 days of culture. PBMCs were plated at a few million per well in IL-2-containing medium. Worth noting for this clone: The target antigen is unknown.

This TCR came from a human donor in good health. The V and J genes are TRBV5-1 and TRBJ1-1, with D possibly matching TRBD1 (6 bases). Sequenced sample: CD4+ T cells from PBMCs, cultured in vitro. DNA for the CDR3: TGCGCCAGCAGCTTACAGGGGAACACTGAAGCTTTCTTT. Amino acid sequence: CASSLQGNTEAFF.